The 21 T cell receptor beta chains reported below all come from one sample, sequenced in a study of T cells in Graves' hyperthyroidism and ophthalmopathy. TCR beta CDR3 sequences were amplified from RNA transcripts. A set of HTBI primers served as the primers for a first-round RT-PCR of the TCR CDR3. Each CDR3 protein is one row after TCRdb ran MiXCR on the multiplex PCR reads. The sample holds roughly 720,000 distinct CDR3 sequences, roughly 17% seen once. Source material: blood. The receptors were sampled from a man aged 50-59 years with Graves' hyperthyroidism.

The rearrangement joins TRBV15 to TRBJ1-2, with TRBD1 identical over 8 bases. J lost 3 bases, V lost 2 bases, and 5 bases had no gene match. The CDR3 is 15 residues long. Germline V gene lookup returns CDR1 LNHNV and CDR2 YYDKDF (reference sequence). CDR3 DNA: TGTGCCACCAGCAGACTGGGACAGGCGGACTATGGCTACACCTTC. This translates into CATSRLGQADYGYTF.

A note on this clonotype: Since a much larger clone is just one base distant, this may be a read error. The chain recombines TRBV9 with TRBJ2-5; D perhaps matches TRBD1 (6 bases). Germline V gene sequence: CDR1 SGDLS, CDR2 YYNGEE. The CDR3 extends over 15 amino acids. The CDR3 region is CASSVGVGGQETQCF. The CDR3 nucleotides are TGTGCCAGCAGCGTAGGGGTTGGGGGACAAGAGACCCAGTGCTTC. The whole variable domain, filled in from reference TRBV9 and TRBJ2-5, reads DSGVTQTPKHLITATGQRVTLRCSPRSGDLSVYWYQQSLDQGLQFLIQYYNGEERAKGNILERFSAQQFPDLHSELNLSSLELGDSALYFCASSVGVGGQETQCFGPGTRLLVL.

This clonotype appeared many times. The chain carries TRBV7-2 and TRBJ2-7, with D maybe TRBD2 (5 bases). The CDR3 length is 13 residues. V was shortened by 4 bases and J by 3 bases, with 10 bases between the two germline ends. CDR1 SGHTA and CDR2 FQGNSA come from the germline V gene. CDR3 nucleotides: TGTGCCAGCAGCTCGCAGCGGAACTACGAGCAGTACTTC. Its translation is CASSSQRNYEQYF. The variable domain in full, completed from reference TRBV7-2 and TRBJ2-7, reads GAGVSQSPSNKVTEKGKDVELRCDPISGHTALYWYRQSLGQGLEFLIYFQGNSAPDKSGLPSDRFSAERTGGSVSTLTIQRTQQEDSAVYLCASSSQRNYEQYFGPGTRLTVT.

This clonotype has ten or more counts. The J gene is TRBJ1-2, the V gene TRBV12-3 or TRBV12-4; the match to TRBD1 covers 8 bases. The CDR3 is 16 residues long. The junction had 9 bases not matched to a gene; V was cut back by 5 bases and J by 1 base. The CDR3 DNA reads as TGTGCCAGCAGTCCTCGGACAGGGACGCTTAACTATGGCTACACCTTC. Translating gives CASSPRTGTLNYGYTF.

In this sample, this clonotype turned up many times. This chain uses TRBV6-1 with TRBJ2-3; tentative D call: TRBD1 (6 bases). The germline CDR1 and CDR2 sequences are MNHNS and SASEGT. The CDR3 extends over 14 amino acids. With 3 bases removed from V and 0 bases from J, the gap between germline ends came to 7 bases. The CDR3: CASSDTGSTDTQYF. CDR3 nucleotide sequence: TGTGCCAGCAGTGATACAGGGAGCACAGATACGCAGTATTTT.

J is TRBJ2-1 and V is TRBV6-2 or TRBV6-3, with TRBD2 matching 7 bases. Unmatched junction bases numbered 12, after V lost 6 bases and J lost 10 bases. Germline V gives CDR1 MNHEY, CDR2 SVGEGT. The CDR3 contains 14 residues. The CDR3 DNA follows: TGTGCCAGCAGCCCCGAGGGGAGGGCCAAGGAGCAGTTCTTC. Translated: CASSPEGRAKEQFF.

This clonotype was seen at least ten times. This rearrangement joins TRBV6-2 or TRBV6-3 to TRBJ1-1; D gene ambiguous. The germline V gene has CDR1 MNHEY and CDR2 SVGEGT. Trimming removed 0 bases at V and 1 base at J, with 12 bases between. The CDR3 has 16 amino acids. CDR3 region: CASSYSMTAKNTEAFF. The CDR3, as DNA: TGTGCCAGCAGTTACTCGATGACCGCAAAGAACACTGAAGCTTTCTTT.

With regard to this clonotype: A clone one base away is much larger, so this may be a read error. J is TRBJ2-2 and V is TRBV20-1; TRBD2 aligns across 8 bases. With V trimmed by 2 bases and J by 7 bases, 12 bases remained unmatched. Germline CDR1 reads DFQATT; CDR2 reads SNEGSKA (reference sequence). CDR3 size: 16 residues. CDR3 loop: CSARPSGRRVIGELFF. CDR3 coding DNA: TGCAGTGCTAGACCGAGCGGGAGACGTGTCATCGGGGAGCTGTTTTTT.

This chain connects TRBV20-1 to TRBJ2-2, with D perhaps matching TRBD1 (6 bases). The CDR3 has 14 residues. V was pared by 6 bases and J by 1 base, with 12 bases between. Looked up from germline, CDR1 is DFQATT and CDR2 is SNEGSKA (reference sequence). The CDR3 DNA reads TGCAGTGCGCGTGGACAGTTGAACACCGGGGAGCTGTTTTTT. Translated: CSARGQLNTGELFF.

Many counts were recorded for this clonotype. The chain carries TRBV27 and TRBJ1-1; 7 nucleotides agree with TRBD1. This CDR3 is built from 18 residues. V shed 5 bases, J shed 0 bases, and the junction held 15 bases outside the gene matches. Per the germline V gene, CDR1 is MNHEY and CDR2 is SMNVEV (reference sequence). The CDR3 loop is CASSQKHRQGYMNTEAFF. The CDR3 nucleotides read TGTGCCAGCAGTCAGAAACACCGACAGGGATACATGAACACTGAAGCTTTCTTT.

V and J are TRBV10-3 and TRBJ2-5, with 7 bases that match TRBD2. This CDR3 has 14 amino acids. V was clipped by 6 bases and J by 4 bases; unmatched bases: 8. The germline V gene has CDR1 ENHRY and CDR2 SYGVKD. The CDR3 loop is CAIRPAAGAETQYF. The CDR3 nucleotides read TGTGCCATCAGGCCTGCTGCGGGAGCAGAGACCCAGTACTTC.

At least ten counts were recorded for this clonotype. This chain uses TRBV3-1 with TRBJ2-1; the D call may be TRBD1 or TRBD2 (6 bases each). V lost 8 bases and J lost 2, with 10 bases in between. Germline CDR1 LGHDT, CDR2 YNNKEL (reference sequence). The CDR3 consists of 13 residues. The CDR3 spells CASRRGPYNEQFF. The CDR3 DNA follows: TGTGCCAGCCGCCGGGGGCCCTACAATGAGCAGTTCTTC.

This clonotype has a count of ten or more. This chain uses TRBV24-1 with TRBJ2-2; 10 nucleotides align to TRBD1. The germline gives CDR1 KGHDR, CDR2 SFDVKD. V trimming: 3 bases; J trimming: 7 bases; junction bases outside the gene matches: 10. CDR3 length: 17 residues. The DNA of the CDR3 is TGTGCCACCAGTGATGCTGCCGGGACAGGGGTCAGCGGGGAGCTGTTTTTT. Translation: CATSDAAGTGVSGELFF.

The rearrangement joins TRBV7-9 to TRBJ2-5; D is ambiguous. CDR1 is SEHNR and CDR2 is FQNEAQ in the germline V gene (reference sequence). Trimming shortened V by 2 bases and J by 5 bases, and 21 bases separated the two germline ends. The length of the CDR3 is 17 residues. The CDR3 region is CASSLRGARSRAETQYF. The CDR3 DNA sequence: TGTGCCAGCAGCTTAAGAGGTGCGCGCAGCCGGGCGGAGACCCAGTACTTC.

CDR3 residues: CASRAPGASNEKLFF. The CDR3 nucleotides read TGTGCCAGTAGAGCCCCGGGGGCTTCTAATGAAAAACTGTTTTTT. The chain couples TRBV19 to TRBJ1-4; possible D gene TRBD1, 6 bases. V lost 6 bases and J lost 3, with 14 bases in between. The germline gives CDR1 LNHDA, CDR2 SQIVND (reference sequence). The length of the CDR3 is 15 residues.

The sample holds many counts of this clonotype. V and J are TRBV3-1 and TRBJ1-1; tentatively, D is TRBD1 (5 bases). Trimming left V 3 bases short and J 5 bases short, with 10 bases between. In germline, CDR1 is LGHDT, CDR2 YNNKEL (reference sequence). This CDR3 contains 13 residues. The CDR3 region has the DNA TGTGCCAGCAGCCAGGGGGTAACGACTGAAGCTTTCTTT. This translates into CASSQGVTTEAFF.

This clonotype showed up many times. The chain joins TRBV20-1 to TRBJ2-2; no firm D call. CDR1 and CDR2 (germline): DFQATT, SNEGSKA (reference sequence). There are 13 residues in the CDR3. V shed 3 bases and J shed 5 bases, with 10 bases lying between them. CDR3 region: CSARHTITGELFF. The CDR3 nucleotides are TGCAGTGCTAGGCACACAATAACCGGGGAGCTGTTTTTT.

This clonotype was found many times. The gene calls are TRBV9 and TRBJ2-3; D unclear. Germline V gene lookup returns CDR1 SGDLS and CDR2 YYNGEE. V dropped 0 bases and J dropped 0 bases, with 11 bases sitting between them. The CDR3 is 16 residues long. The CDR3, as DNA: TGTGCCAGCAGCGTAGGTTTCCTAGGAAGCACAGATACGCAGTATTTT. It yields the protein CASSVGFLGSTDTQYF.

Points on this clonotype: A much larger clone differs from this one at a single base, so this may be a read error. This rearrangement joins TRBV30 to TRBJ1-1, with D hard to call. The germline V gene has CDR1 GTSNPN and CDR2 SVGIG (reference sequence). CDR3 length: 13 residues. In DNA, the CDR3 is TGTGCCTGGAGTGTATATCTGAACACTGGAGCTTTCTTT. Its protein product is CAWSVYLNTGAFF.

This clonotype was seen a handful of times. The V gene is TRBV7-9, the J gene TRBJ2-6, with D perhaps matching TRBD1 (5 bases). The CDR3 runs to 17 residues. Germline CDR1 reads SEHNR; CDR2 reads FQNEAQ (reference sequence). V lost 5 bases and J lost 2, with 16 bases in between. The CDR3 region has the DNA TGTGCCAGCAGCCTGCTAAGGGGCACTCCTGGGGCCAACGTCCTGACTTTC. It translates to CASSLLRGTPGANVLTF.

This clonotype was counted at least ten times. The chain is built from TRBV6-1 and TRBJ1-3; the D gene is possibly TRBD1 (6 bases). The CDR3 has 17 amino acids. V was pared by 7 bases and J by 0 bases, with 19 bases between. Germline assignment: CDR1 MNHNS and CDR2 SASEGT. The CDR3 is CASTNRDRRNSGNTIYF. The CDR3 DNA follows: TGTGCCAGCACCAATCGTGACAGGCGAAACTCTGGAAACACCATATATTTT.